Following are 18 T cell receptor beta chains from one sample sequenced in a study of T cell responses to AZD1222 COVID-19 vaccine. Sequencing was performed with immunoSEQ multiplex PCR; in TCRdb, only in-frame clones are kept and a portion is missing. The sample holds approximately 120,000 clones, 89% seen once. The sequencing used peripheral blood, collected on day 0 of AZD1222 vaccination. The receptors here all came from an adult in good health.

This clone turned up a few times. The rearrangement joins TRBV9 to TRBJ1-1; TRBD1 agrees at 8 bases. CDR1 is SGDLS, CDR2 YYNGEE, per germline. The CDR3 runs 15 residues. J gave up 3 bases and V 3 bases, and 7 bases lay outside the gene matches. The chain's CDR3 is CASSAGGLYDTEAFF. The CDR3 DNA is TGTGCCAGCAGCGCAGGGGGCTTGTATGACACTGAAGCTTTCTTT.

The chain combines TRBV30 with TRBJ1-5; D ambiguous. CDR1 and CDR2 from the germline V gene are GTSNPN and SVGIG (reference sequence). This CDR3 spans 14 amino acids. V was clipped by 3 bases and J by 0 bases, with 9 bases between them. The CDR3 DNA follows: TGTGCCTGGAGACCCGAGGATAGCAATCAGCCCCAGCATTTT. This encodes CAWRPEDSNQPQHF.

The chain has TRBV11-3 and TRBJ1-1, with 9 bases identical to TRBD1. CDR3 length: 18 amino acids. J was trimmed by 0 bases and V by 5 bases; bases with no gene match: 13. Germline V gene lookup returns CDR1 SGHNT and CDR2 YENEEA. CDR3 amino acids: CASSLPPGTGIMNTEAFF. The DNA of the CDR3 is TGTGCCAGCAGCCTCCCACCCGGGACAGGGATTATGAACACTGAAGCTTTCTTT.

The V and J genes are TRBV6-5 and TRBJ1-2; perhaps TRBD1 as D (5 bases). V was pared by 9 bases and J by 6 bases, with 14 bases between. This CDR3 has 12 amino acids. Looked up from germline, CDR1 is MNHEY and CDR2 is SVGAGI. The CDR3 here is CARLGRGNGYTF. The CDR3 DNA reads as TGTGCCAGGCTCGGAAGGGGAAATGGCTACACCTTC.

In its sample, this clone was seen once. The V gene is TRBV7-9, the J gene TRBJ1-4; the D is unclear. V lost 5 bases and J 4 bases, leaving 11 bases between the germline ends. CDR3 length equals 14 residues. From germline, CDR1 is SEHNR and CDR2 FQNEAQ (reference sequence). The CDR3 reads CASSPGLINEKLFF. For the CDR3, the DNA is TGTGCCAGCAGCCCCGGGCTTATTAATGAAAAACTGTTTTTT.

A single count supports this clone. This chain uses TRBV29-1 with TRBJ1-1, with D maybe TRBD1 (5 bases). The germline V and J ends were trimmed by 7 bases and 5 bases, with 23 bases remaining between them. CDR1 SQVTM and CDR2 ANQGSEA come from the germline V gene. CDR3 length: 15 amino acids. The CDR3 loop is CSGTRGGIVKTEAFF. CDR3 nucleotides: TGCAGCGGGACGCGCGGGGGTATCGTCAAGACTGAAGCTTTCTTT.

This clone was picked up a small number of times. The chain couples TRBV13 to TRBJ2-7; D is uncertain. Germline values: CDR1 PRHDT, CDR2 FYEKMQ (reference sequence). V was trimmed by 3 bases and J by 3 bases, leaving 9 bases between them. The CDR3 extends over 13 amino acids. The CDR3, as DNA: TGTGCCAGCAGCTTGGGCCGAAGCTACGAGCAGTACTTC. It specifies CASSLGRSYEQYF.

The V gene is TRBV7-6, the J gene TRBJ2-7; 11 nucleotides agree with TRBD2. This CDR3 spans 15 amino acids. Germline assignment: CDR1 SGHVS and CDR2 FNYEAQ. Trimming at V came to 6 bases and at J to 2 bases, leaving 6 bases not matched to a gene. The CDR3 DNA follows: TGTGCCAGCAGTCCCCTAGCGGGAGGAGCCTACGAGCAGTACTTC. This translates into CASSPLAGGAYEQYF.

The V gene is TRBV15, the J gene TRBJ1-2; no clear D gene. This CDR3 is 13 amino acids long. V was clipped by 0 bases and J by 1 base, with 3 bases between them. CDR1 is LNHNV, CDR2 YYDKDF, per germline (reference sequence). In nucleotides, the CDR3 is TGTGCCACCAGCAGAGATCGTAACTATGGCTACACCTTC. Its protein is CATSRDRNYGYTF.

The rearrangement uses TRBV7-2 and TRBJ2-7; 9 bases line up with TRBD2. This CDR3 is built from 17 residues. Germline CDR1 and CDR2: SGHTA and FQGNSA. The V and J ends lost 6 bases and 4 bases, in that order; junction bases with no gene match: 16. The CDR3 spells CASSRTTGLALGYEQYF. CDR3 DNA: TGTGCCAGCAGTCGTACGACGGGACTAGCTTTAGGATACGAGCAGTACTTC.

The chain employs TRBV3-1 (or the pseudogene TRBV3-2) and TRBJ2-7; no reliable D call. The ends were cut back, 3 bases at V and 0 bases at J, with 15 bases in the middle. Looked up from germline, CDR1 is LGHDT and CDR2 is YNNKEL (reference sequence). This CDR3 region has 16 residues. CDR3 DNA: TGTGCCAGCAGCCACGTCGCGGCGGTTAGCTCCTACGAGCAGTACTTC. Translated, it gives CASSHVAAVSSYEQYF.

The J gene is TRBJ1-1, the V gene TRBV7-3; 11 bases match TRBD1. Germline V gene lookup returns CDR1 SGHTA and CDR2 FQGTGA. The CDR3 is 14 residues long. V lost 8 bases and J lost 2; bases outside the gene matches: 4. CDR3 nucleotide sequence: TGTGCCAGCGGGACAGGGGGACCTAACACTGAAGCTTTCTTT. As protein: CASGTGGPNTEAFF.

The J gene is TRBJ2-1, the V gene TRBV28; possible D gene TRBD1, 6 bases. V lost 1 base, J lost 5 bases, and 12 bases lay in between. Germline V gene data show CDR1 as MDHEN and CDR2 as SYDVKM. CDR3 length equals 15 residues. CDR3 DNA sequence: TGTGCCAGCAGTTTATACAGGGACCAAGACAATGAGCAGTTCTTC. It codes for CASSLYRDQDNEQFF.

J is TRBJ1-1 and V is TRBV7-9; D unclear. V lost 1 base and J 0 bases, leaving 9 bases between the germline ends. This CDR3 is built from 15 residues. Looked up from germline, CDR1 is SEHNR and CDR2 is FQNEAQ (reference sequence). Here the CDR3 DNA reads TGTGCCAGCAGCTTAGTTCTGTCTCTGAACACTGAAGCTTTCTTT. This translates into CASSLVLSLNTEAFF.

The chain couples TRBV19 to TRBJ1-5, with D maybe TRBD1 (5 bases). Per the germline V gene, CDR1 is LNHDA and CDR2 is SQIVND (reference sequence). V shed 3 bases and J shed 0 bases, with 9 bases lying between them. The CDR3 spans 15 residues. The CDR3 spells CASSIDSNSNQPQHF. In DNA, the CDR3 is TGTGCCAGTAGTATCGACAGCAATAGCAATCAGCCCCAGCATTTT.

The chain employs TRBV18 and TRBJ2-3; D might be TRBD2 (7 bases). The CDR3 runs 16 residues. From germline, CDR1 is KGHSH and CDR2 LQKENI. Trimming stripped 0 bases from V and 2 bases from J, with 12 bases between. In DNA, the CDR3 is TGTGCCAGCTCACCACCCGGGGGGCAACACACAGATACGCAGTATTTT. Its translation is CASSPPGGQHTDTQYF.

The chain carries TRBV2 and TRBJ2-1; TRBD1 agrees at 8 bases. The V and J ends lost 3 bases and 8 bases, in that order; junction bases with no gene match: 6. The germline V gene has CDR1 SNHLY and CDR2 FYNNEI. The CDR3 totals 14 residues. This chain's CDR3 is CASSEPDRVDEQFF. In nucleotides, the CDR3 is TGTGCCAGCAGTGAGCCGGACAGGGTGGATGAGCAGTTCTTC.

The gene calls are TRBV28 and TRBJ2-3; TRBD2 matches at 8 bases. V lost 3 bases to trimming and J lost 0 bases; unmatched junction nucleotides: 8. Germline values: CDR1 MDHEN, CDR2 SYDVKM. This CDR3 region has 17 residues. The CDR3 DNA follows: TGTGCCAGCAGTTTTTCAAAAGCTAGCGGGAGCACAGATACGCAGTATTTT. This codes for CASSFSKASGSTDTQYF.